Presented here are 21 T cell receptor beta chains from one specimen sequenced in a study of T cell clonality in common variable immunodeficiency. TCRdb's copy holds only in-frame clones and misses some; the assay was immunoSEQ multiplex PCR. In total the sample includes some 38,000 clones, none of them seen once. Sequencing was done on a sample of peripheral blood mononuclear cells. These receptors were taken from a person aged 18 to 70 in good health.

This clone has a count of ten or more. The read is 3 residues too short to cover the CDR3 end, so that end is filled in from the germline J gene. The V call is TRBV19, the J call TRBJ1-4; 8 nucleotides agree with TRBD1. There are 13 residues in the CDR3. Germline assignment: CDR1 LNHDA and CDR2 SQIVND (reference sequence). The CDR3 region is CASSVQQGGKLFF. CDR3 DNA (partial): TGTGCCAGTAGTGTCCAACAGGGGGGGAAA.

In this sample, this clone turned up many times. CDR3 bases read: TGCAGTGCTAGAGCGGACAGGGGCCCTTCCTACGAG. This translates into CSARADRGPSYE. The entire CDR3 protein is CSARADRGPSYEQYF. The chain uses TRBV20-1 and TRBJ2-7, with 9 bases lining up with TRBD1. The read stops 3 residues short of the end of the CDR3; the missing end is completed from the germline J gene. Trimming took 1 base from V and 1 from J; bases not matched to a gene: 5. This CDR3 is built from 15 residues. Germline CDR1 reads DFQATT; CDR2 reads SNEGSKA (reference sequence).

Details on this clone: With the read ending 3 residues before the CDR3 end, the germline J gene is used to fill in that end. This sequence joins TRBV7-9 and TRBJ2-5; 10 bases map to TRBD2. The CDR3 spans 15 residues. Per germline, CDR1 SEHNR and CDR2 FQNEAQ (reference sequence). The CDR3 DNA, read in part, is TGTGCCAGCAGCTTCGGGACTAGCGACCTTGATACC. It translates to CASSFGTSDLDT. The entire CDR3 protein reads CASSFGTSDLDTQYF.

In its sample, this clone was seen many times. The read ends 3 residues early relative to the CDR3; the germline J gene fills the gap. The V call is TRBV20-1, the J call TRBJ1-5; 7 bases line up with TRBD1. The CDR3 extends over 14 amino acids. V lost 3 bases and J lost 5; bases outside the gene matches: 7. Per germline, CDR1 DFQATT and CDR2 SNEGSKA (reference sequence). The CDR3: CSASIDREDQPQHF. Partial CDR3 DNA: TGCAGTGCTAGTATAGACAGGGAGGATCAGCCC.

This clone has at least ten counts. The CDR3 goes on 3 residues after the read ends, and that part is filled in from the germline J gene. The chain joins TRBV7-2 to TRBJ2-7, with D maybe TRBD1 (6 bases). Germline V gene sequence: CDR1 SGHTA, CDR2 FQGNSA. The CDR3 loop spans 14 amino acids. V was trimmed by 3 bases and J by 2 bases, leaving 11 bases between them. The sequenced CDR3 bases are TGTGCCAGCAGCTTGCCGGGACACCCCTACGAG. Amino acid sequence: CASSLPGHPYE. The whole CDR3 region reads CASSLPGHPYEQYF.

This clone is medium-sized in the sample. The CDR3 extends 3 residues past the end of the read, so its final part is completed from the germline J gene. J is TRBJ2-6 and V is TRBV7-3; tentatively, D is TRBD2 (6 bases). V shed 5 bases and J shed 1 base, with 9 bases lying between them. This CDR3 has 15 amino acids. CDR1 is SGHTA, CDR2 FQGTGA, per germline. CDR3 protein: CASSPGESGANVLTF. CDR3 bases read: TGTGCCAGCAGCCCGGGGGAGTCTGGGGCCAACGTC.

Ten or more counts support this clone. The read terminates 3 residues ahead of where the CDR3 ends, so the germline J gene completes it. The V and J genes are TRBV29-1 and TRBJ1-1, with 7 bases that match TRBD1. The CDR3 runs to 13 residues. V shed 6 bases, J shed 0 bases, and the junction held 4 bases outside the gene matches. Per the germline V gene, CDR1 is SQVTM and CDR2 is ANQGSEA. The chain's CDR3 is CSVQGVMNTEAFF. The sequenced CDR3 bases are TGCAGCGTGCAGGGGGTCATGAACACTGAA.

The table lists this clone with many counts. This CDR3 reads CASSLATAGTTNEQFF. The DNA read from the CDR3 is TGCGCCAGCAGCTTGGCCACTGCGGGGACTACCAATGAG. The chain uses TRBV5-1 and TRBJ2-1, with 7 bases lining up with TRBD2. The DNA ends 3 residues before the CDR3 does, and the rest of the CDR3 is filled in from the germline J gene. Trimming took 0 bases from V and 6 from J; bases not matched to a gene: 9. There are 16 residues in the CDR3. The germline CDR1 and CDR2 sequences are SGHRS and YFSETQ.

This clone was detected many times. The read finishes 3 residues shy of the CDR3 end, and the germline J gene is used to complete it. V usage is TRBV5-6 and J usage is TRBJ1-4; 7 bases align to TRBD1. V trimming: 1 base; J trimming: 2 bases; junction bases outside the gene matches: 2. CDR1 is SGHDT and CDR2 is YYEEEE in the germline V gene. This CDR3 is 15 amino acids long. Partial CDR3 DNA: TGTGCCAGCAGCTTGAGAGGGGGCACTAATGAAAAA. Residues: CASSLRGGTNEK. The entire CDR3 reads CASSLRGGTNEKLFF.

This clone showed up many times. Read coverage stops 3 residues before the CDR3 terminus; the germline J gene supplies the remainder. V is TRBV4-2 and J is TRBJ2-2, with D hard to call. This CDR3 comprises 13 residues. Trimming shortened V by 0 bases and J by 6 bases, and 5 bases separated the two germline ends. Germline V CDR1 and CDR2: LGHNA, YNFKEQ. CDR3 in amino acids: CASSQETAGELFF. The DNA read from the CDR3 is TGTGCCAGCAGCCAAGAAACGGCCGGGGAG.

This clone was picked up many times. From the germline J gene comes the end of the CDR3, since the read stops 3 residues before it. The chain couples TRBV20-1 to TRBJ1-1, with a tentative D call TRBD1 (6 bases). CDR1 is DFQATT, CDR2 SNEGSKA, per germline (reference sequence). V shed 1 base and J shed 0 bases, with 21 bases lying between them. There are 18 residues in the CDR3. CDR3 in amino acids: CSARGLGATEYMNTEAFF. The CDR3 DNA, read in part, is TGCAGTGCTAGAGGCCTGGGGGCGACAGAGTACATGAACACTGAA.

This clone was detected only a few times. The junction shows a germline mismatch at one end, possibly a read error. The observed sequence ends 3 residues before the CDR3 terminus, with the missing tail filled in from the germline J gene. V is TRBV7-7 and J is TRBJ1-1, with D perhaps TRBD1 (6 bases). The CDR3 loop spans 14 amino acids. Per germline, CDR1 SSHAT and CDR2 FNYEAQ (reference sequence). The DNA read from the CDR3 is TGTGCTAGCAGCCCACAGGGTGGGAACACTGAA. Translating it yields CASSPQGGNTE. In full, the CDR3 reads CASSPQGGNTEAFF.

This clone was recorded many times. The CDR3 end lies 3 residues beyond the end of the read and is filled in from the germline J gene. This sequence joins TRBV5-6 and TRBJ1-1, with TRBD1 as a possible D gene (5 bases). Deletions cut 4 bases from V and 2 bases from J, with 9 bases between. CDR3 length: 13 residues. Germline loops: CDR1 SGHDT, CDR2 YYEEEE. The CDR3 sequence: CASSADSNTEAFF. CDR3 DNA (partial): TGTGCCAGCAGCGCCGACAGTAACACTGAA. The full variable domain, its missing parts supplied by reference TRBV5-6 and TRBJ1-1, is DAGVTQSPTHLIKTRGQQVTLRCSPKSGHDTVSWYQQALGQGPQFIFQYYEEEERQRGNFPDRFSGHQFPNYSSELNVNALLLGDSALYLCASSADSNTEAFFGQGTRLTVV.

Many counts were recorded for this clone. Read sequence stops 3 residues before the CDR3 end, and the germline J gene provides the missing end. This chain joins TRBV7-9 and TRBJ2-2, with TRBD1 as a possible D gene (5 bases). The CDR3 runs to 14 residues. Germline V gene lookup returns CDR1 SEHNR and CDR2 FQNEAQ (reference sequence). CDR3: CASSRQSTNEKLFF. Incomplete CDR3 DNA: TGTGCCAGCAGCCGACAGTCAACTAATGAAAAG.

This clone was seen many times. The read falls 3 residues short of the CDR3 end, and the missing part is taken from the germline J gene. The chain employs TRBV18 and TRBJ1-2; possibly TRBD1 for D (5 bases). V was cut by 0 bases and J by 1 base, with 9 bases left in between. This CDR3 is 15 amino acids long. Per the germline V gene, CDR1 is KGHSH and CDR2 is LQKENI. CDR3 sequence reads: CASSPPLGVNYGYTF. The CDR3 bases that were read are TGTGCCAGCTCACCACCGTTAGGGGTTAACTATGGC.

This clone was observed a few times. The read ends 3 residues shy of where the CDR3 ends; the end is completed using the germline J gene. The J gene is TRBJ2-3, the V gene TRBV18, with 10 bases lining up with TRBD1. Germline V lookup: CDR1 KGHSH, CDR2 LQKENI. The CDR3 runs 16 residues. The part of the CDR3 DNA that was read is TGTGCCAGCTCAGCGACAGGGGGCTGGAGCAATCAGCCG. This codes for CASSATGGWSNQP. The whole CDR3 sequence is CASSATGGWSNQPQYF.

On this clone: Sequencing ends 3 residues short of the CDR3 end; the germline J gene provides the rest. The chain uses TRBV7-6 and TRBJ2-7; 9 bases line up with TRBD2. Germline V gene sequence: CDR1 SGHVS, CDR2 FNYEAQ. There are 13 residues in the CDR3. With V trimmed by 5 bases and J by 3 bases, 2 bases remained unmatched. This CDR3 reads CASSRTSDYEQYF. The CDR3 DNA, read in part, is TGTGCCAGCAGCAGGACTAGCGACTACGAG. The full variable domain, its missing parts supplied by reference TRBV7-6 and TRBJ2-7, is GAGVSQSPRYKVTKRGQDVALRCDPISGHVSLYWYRQALGQGPEFLTYFNYEAQQDKSGLPNDRFSAERPEGSISTLTIQRTEQRDSAMYRCASSRTSDYEQYFGPGTRLTVT.

This clone was found many times. The read ends 3 residues early relative to the CDR3; the germline J gene fills the gap. V usage is TRBV6-2 or TRBV6-3 and J usage is TRBJ1-2, with 7 bases aligning to TRBD1. The CDR3 is 14 amino acids. Germline-derived CDR1 and CDR2 are MNHEY and SVGEGT. The sequenced CDR3 bases are TGTGCCAGCAGTTACGCCGACAGGGTGGGCGGC. Protein product: CASSYADRVGG. The whole CDR3 protein reads CASSYADRVGGYTF.

This clone was picked up many times. The observed sequence ends 3 residues before the CDR3 terminus, with the missing tail filled in from the germline J gene. The rearrangement uses TRBV20-1 and TRBJ1-4; D not resolved. V was cut by 6 bases and J by 0 bases, with 11 bases left in between. Germline assignment: CDR1 DFQATT and CDR2 SNEGSKA (reference sequence). This CDR3 spans 14 amino acids. The CDR3 sequence is CSARTGATNEKLFF. Incomplete CDR3 DNA: TGCAGTGCGCGAACGGGTGCAACTAATGAAAAA.

This clone was detected ten times or more. Sequencing ends 3 residues short of the CDR3 end; the germline J gene provides the rest. V gene TRBV5-6 combines with J gene TRBJ1-6, with TRBD1 matching 8 bases. Unmatched junction bases numbered 9, after V lost 3 bases and J lost 10 bases. There are 15 residues in the CDR3. Germline CDR1 and CDR2: SGHDT and YYEEEE. CDR3 loop: CASSWRQGNGSPLHF. CDR3 bases read: TGTGCCAGCAGCTGGCGACAGGGGAATGGGTCACCC.

In this sample, this clone turned up many times. The CDR3 extends 3 residues past the end of the read, so its final part is completed from the germline J gene. The chain uses TRBV13 and TRBJ2-5; 7 bases are a match to TRBD2. The V and J ends lost 0 bases and 4 bases, in that order; junction bases with no gene match: 5. This CDR3 region has 15 residues. Germline CDR1 and CDR2: PRHDT and FYEKMQ (reference sequence). The sequenced part of the CDR3 DNA is TGTGCCAGCAGCTTAGGCCCCCCGGGGGGAGAGACC. The encoded protein is CASSLGPPGGET. From start to end, the CDR3 is CASSLGPPGGETQYF.